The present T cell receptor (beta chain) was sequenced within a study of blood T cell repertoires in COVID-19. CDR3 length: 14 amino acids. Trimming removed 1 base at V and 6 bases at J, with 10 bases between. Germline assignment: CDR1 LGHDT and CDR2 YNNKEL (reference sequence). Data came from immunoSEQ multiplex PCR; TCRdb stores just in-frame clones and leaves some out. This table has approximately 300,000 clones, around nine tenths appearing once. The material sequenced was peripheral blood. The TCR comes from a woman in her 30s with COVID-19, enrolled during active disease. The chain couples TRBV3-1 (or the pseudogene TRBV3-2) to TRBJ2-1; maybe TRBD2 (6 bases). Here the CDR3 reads CASSQGGGGNEQFF. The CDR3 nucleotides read TGTGCCAGCAGCCAAGGGGGAGGAGGCAATGAGCAGTTCTTC.